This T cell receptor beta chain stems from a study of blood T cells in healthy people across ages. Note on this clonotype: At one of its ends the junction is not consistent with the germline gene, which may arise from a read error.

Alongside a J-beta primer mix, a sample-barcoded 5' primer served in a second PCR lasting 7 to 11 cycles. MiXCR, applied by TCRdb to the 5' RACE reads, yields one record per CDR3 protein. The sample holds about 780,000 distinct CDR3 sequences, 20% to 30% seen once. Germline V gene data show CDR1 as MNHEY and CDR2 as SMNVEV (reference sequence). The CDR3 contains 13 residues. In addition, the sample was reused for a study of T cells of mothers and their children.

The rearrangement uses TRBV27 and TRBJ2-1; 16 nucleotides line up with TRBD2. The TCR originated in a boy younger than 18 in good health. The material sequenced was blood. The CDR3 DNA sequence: TGTGCCAGCAGGGGACTAGCGGGGGGGTCCCTGTGGTTC. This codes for CASRGLAGGSLWF.